These T cell receptor beta chains were read from a single sample in a study of T cell responses to AZD1222 COVID-19 vaccine. Here immunoSEQ multiplex PCR was the method, and the copy in TCRdb shows in-frame clones only, minus some. The sample includes about 120,000 clones, about 88% of them seen just once. The sample in question was peripheral blood, obtained 28 days after the second AZD1222 dose. These receptors originate from an adult who received the AZD1222 COVID-19 vaccine. Both conserved end residues are part of each CDR3. D genes are given only for firm matches. A row's size may be missing; if present it is once, few, many or a size class.

v_call	j_call	clone_size	d_call	cdr3_aa	cdr3_nt
TRBV5-1	TRBJ2-7	NA	TRBD1	CASSLRDSSYEQYF	TGCGCCAGCAGCCTCCGGGACAGCTCCTACGAGCAGTACTTC
TRBV4-1	TRBJ2-7	NA	TRBD1	CASSHAKGAREQYF	TGCGCCAGCAGCCACGCGAAGGGGGCGAGGGAGCAGTACTTC
TRBV29-1	TRBJ2-1	few	TRBD2	CSASSGGLNHEQFF	TGCAGCGCATCGTCCGGGGGGTTAAATCATGAGCAGTTCTTC
TRBV5-6	TRBJ1-2	NA	NA	CASSLVEVGYGYTF	TGTGCCAGCAGCTTGGTCGAGGTGGGCTATGGCTACACCTTC
TRBV29-1	TRBJ2-7	NA	TRBD1	CSVEDVGQGGSHEQYF	TGCAGCGTTGAAGATGTGGGACAGGGGGGTTCCCACGAGCAGTACTTC
TRBV12-3/TRBV12-4	TRBJ1-1	NA	TRBD1	CASRVRGGAEAFF	TGTGCCAGCAGAGTCAGGGGGGGGGCTGAAGCTTTCTTT
TRBV6-5	TRBJ1-4	NA	NA	CASSYSGPGDEKLFF	TGTGCCAGCAGTTACTCCGGCCCCGGGGATGAAAAACTGTTTTTT
TRBV2	TRBJ2-6	NA	TRBD2	CASSGGSSGGAKGANVLTF	TGTGCCAGCAGTGGTGGGTCTAGCGGGGGGGCGAAAGGGGCCAACGTCCTGACTTTC
TRBV18	TRBJ1-4	NA	TRBD1	CASSLRDRAATNEKLFF	TGTGCCAGCTCCCTGCGGGACAGGGCTGCAACTAATGAAAAACTGTTTTTT
TRBV19	TRBJ2-7	NA	TRBD1	CASSMTGWGEQYF	TGTGCCAGTAGTATGACAGGGTGGGGCGAGCAGTACTTC
TRBV7-3	TRBJ2-7	NA	NA	CASSPSGRGVYEQYF	TGTGCCAGCAGCCCGTCGGGGAGAGGGGTCTACGAGCAGTACTTC
TRBV3-1/TRBV3-2	TRBJ2-4	NA	NA	CASSQGGNIQYF	TGTGCCAGCAGCCAAGGGGGGAACATTCAGTACTTC
TRBV2	TRBJ1-3	NA	NA	CASSVQGAGNTIYF	TGTGCCAGCAGTGTACAGGGAGCTGGAAACACCATATATTTT
TRBV12-3/TRBV12-4	TRBJ2-7	few	NA	CASSSEFSYEQYF	TGTGCCAGCAGCTCCGAATTCTCCTACGAGCAGTACTTC
TRBV7-9	TRBJ1-1	NA	TRBD1	CASSFVTGANTEAFF	TGTGCCAGCAGCTTCGTCACAGGGGCGAACACTGAAGCTTTCTTT
TRBV15	TRBJ2-3	NA	NA	CATRVGGAADTQYF	TGTGCCACCCGGGTTGGGGGGGCGGCAGATACGCAGTATTTT
TRBV7-6	TRBJ1-2	NA	NA	CASSLGGPSGSYTF	TGTGCCAGCAGCTTAGGTGGCCCTAGTGGAAGCTACACCTTC
TRBV10-3	TRBJ2-1	NA	NA	CAISVGGTGHNEQFF	TGTGCCATCAGTGTGGGGGGGACAGGACACAATGAGCAGTTCTTC
TRBV4-1	TRBJ2-2	NA	NA	CARSPHGGGGAGELFF	TGCGCCCGCAGCCCCCATGGGGGGGGCGGGGCCGGGGAGCTGTTTTTT
TRBV19	TRBJ1-2	NA	NA	CASSIAARGYTF	TGTGCCAGTAGTATCGCAGCGAGAGGCTACACCTTC
TRBV29-1	TRBJ1-1	NA	NA	CTVTRGNTEAFF	TGCACCGTGACTAGGGGGAACACTGAAGCTTTCTTT
TRBV2	TRBJ1-4	NA	TRBD1	CASSDDRGNNEKLFF	TGTGCCAGCAGTGATGACAGGGGGAATAATGAAAAACTGTTTTTT
TRBV19	TRBJ1-5	NA	NA	CASSPERVVNSNQPQHF	TGTGCCAGTAGCCCCGAACGAGTCGTAAATAGCAATCAGCCCCAGCATTTT
TRBV7-9	TRBJ2-1	NA	NA	CASSENPYQNEQFF	TGTGCCAGCAGCGAAAACCCATACCAGAATGAGCAGTTCTTC
TRBV30	TRBJ1-5	NA	NA	CAWGSRGDQPQHF	TGTGCCTGGGGCTCCAGGGGCGATCAGCCCCAGCATTTT
TRBV6-6	TRBJ1-1	NA	NA	CASSSQRVNTEAFF	TGTGCCAGCAGTAGCCAGCGGGTTAACACTGAAGCTTTCTTT
TRBV7-9	TRBJ1-6	NA	NA	CASSWGVGANSPLHF	TGTGCCAGCAGCTGGGGGGTGGGCGCCAATTCACCCCTCCACTTT
TRBV6-2/TRBV6-3	TRBJ1-1	NA	NA	CASSYPDTEAFF	TGTGCCAGCAGTTACCCCGACACTGAAGCTTTCTTT
TRBV4-1	TRBJ2-3	NA	NA	CASSQDTDTQYF	TGCGCCAGCAGCCAGGACACAGATACGCAGTATTTT
TRBV19	TRBJ1-4	NA	NA	CASRNLQGWDEKLFF	TGTGCCAGTAGAAACTTACAGGGTTGGGATGAAAAACTGTTTTTT
TRBV6-1	TRBJ2-7	NA	TRBD1	CASSEAPDRVPYEQYF	TGTGCCAGCAGTGAAGCGCCGGACAGGGTACCTTACGAGCAGTACTTC
TRBV5-4	TRBJ1-6	NA	NA	CASSNQLEGSPLHF	TGTGCCAGCAGCAACCAGTTGGAGGGTTCACCCCTCCACTTT
TRBV20-1	TRBJ2-3	NA	NA	CSASGAKSTDTQYF	TGCAGTGCTAGTGGGGCGAAGAGCACAGATACGCAGTATTTT
TRBV29-1	TRBJ1-4	NA	TRBD1	CSVAQGANEKLFF	TGCAGCGTCGCACAGGGGGCTAATGAAAAACTGTTTTTT
TRBV6-5	TRBJ1-6	NA	NA	CATSGSSYNSPLHF	TGTGCCACCTCGGGGAGCTCCTATAATTCACCCCTCCACTTT
TRBV7-9	TRBJ2-3	NA	NA	CASSQSGSSTDTQYF	TGTGCCAGCAGCCAGAGCGGGTCTAGCACAGATACGCAGTATTTT
TRBV3-1/TRBV3-2	TRBJ2-4	NA	NA	CASSVSSPICKKNIQYF	TGTGCCAGCAGCGTTTCCAGTCCCATTTGCAAAAAAAACATTCAGTACTTC
TRBV7-9	TRBJ1-1	NA	NA	CASSSGPEAFF	TGTGCCAGCAGCTCGGGACCTGAAGCTTTCTTT
TRBV13	TRBJ2-3	NA	TRBD2	CASSWTSGGITDTQYF	TGTGCCAGCAGCTGGACTAGCGGGGGAATCACAGATACGCAGTATTTT
TRBV11-2	TRBJ2-2	NA	TRBD2	CASSPSGGVNTGELFF	TGTGCCAGCAGTCCTAGCGGGGGCGTAAACACCGGGGAGCTGTTTTTT